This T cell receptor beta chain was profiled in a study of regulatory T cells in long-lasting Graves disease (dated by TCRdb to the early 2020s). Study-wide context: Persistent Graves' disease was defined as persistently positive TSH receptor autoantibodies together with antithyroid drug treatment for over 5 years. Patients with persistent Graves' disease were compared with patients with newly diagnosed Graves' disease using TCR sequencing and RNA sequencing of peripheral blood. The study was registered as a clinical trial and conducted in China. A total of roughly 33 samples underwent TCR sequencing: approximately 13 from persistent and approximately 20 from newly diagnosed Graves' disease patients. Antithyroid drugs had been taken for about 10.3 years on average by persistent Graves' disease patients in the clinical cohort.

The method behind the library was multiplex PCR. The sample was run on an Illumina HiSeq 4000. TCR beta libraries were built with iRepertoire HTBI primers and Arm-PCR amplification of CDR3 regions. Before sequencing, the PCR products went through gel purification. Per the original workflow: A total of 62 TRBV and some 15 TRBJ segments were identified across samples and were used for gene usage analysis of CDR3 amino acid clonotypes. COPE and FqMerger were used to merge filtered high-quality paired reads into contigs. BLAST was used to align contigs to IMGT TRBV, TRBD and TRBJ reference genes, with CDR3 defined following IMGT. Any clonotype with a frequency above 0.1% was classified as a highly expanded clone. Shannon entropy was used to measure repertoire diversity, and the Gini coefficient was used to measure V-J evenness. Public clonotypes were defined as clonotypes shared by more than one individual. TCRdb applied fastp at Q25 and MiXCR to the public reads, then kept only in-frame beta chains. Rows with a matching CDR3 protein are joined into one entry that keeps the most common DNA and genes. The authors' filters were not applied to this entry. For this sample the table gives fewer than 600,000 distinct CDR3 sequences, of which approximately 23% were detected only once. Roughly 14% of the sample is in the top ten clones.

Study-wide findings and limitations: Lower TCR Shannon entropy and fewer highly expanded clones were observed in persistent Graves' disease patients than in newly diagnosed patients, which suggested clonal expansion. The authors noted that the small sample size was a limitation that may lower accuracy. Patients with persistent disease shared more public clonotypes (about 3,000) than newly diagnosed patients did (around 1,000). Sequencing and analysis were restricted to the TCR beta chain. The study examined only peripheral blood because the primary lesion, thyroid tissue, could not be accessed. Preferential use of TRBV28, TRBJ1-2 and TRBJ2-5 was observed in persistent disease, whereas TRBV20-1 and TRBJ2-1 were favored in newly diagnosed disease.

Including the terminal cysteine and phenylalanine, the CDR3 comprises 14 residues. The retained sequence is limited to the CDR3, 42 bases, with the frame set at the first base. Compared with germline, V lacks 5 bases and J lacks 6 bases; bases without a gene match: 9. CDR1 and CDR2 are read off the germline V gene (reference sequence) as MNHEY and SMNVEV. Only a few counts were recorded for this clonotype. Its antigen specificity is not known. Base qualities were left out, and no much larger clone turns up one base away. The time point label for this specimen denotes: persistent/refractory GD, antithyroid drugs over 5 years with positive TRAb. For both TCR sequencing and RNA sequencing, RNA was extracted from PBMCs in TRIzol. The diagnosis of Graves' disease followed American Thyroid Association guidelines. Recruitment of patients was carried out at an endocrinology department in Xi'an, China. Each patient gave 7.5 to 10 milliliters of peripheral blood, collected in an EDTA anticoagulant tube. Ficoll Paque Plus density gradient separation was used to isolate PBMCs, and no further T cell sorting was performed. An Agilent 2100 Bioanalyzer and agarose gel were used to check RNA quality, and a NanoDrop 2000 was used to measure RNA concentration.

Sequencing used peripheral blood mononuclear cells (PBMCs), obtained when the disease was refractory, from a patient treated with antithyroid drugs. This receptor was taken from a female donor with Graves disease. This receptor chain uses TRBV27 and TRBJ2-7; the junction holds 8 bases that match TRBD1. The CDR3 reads CASSTLDRAAEQYF. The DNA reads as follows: TGTGCCAGCAGTACCCTGGACAGGGCAGCCGAGCAGTACTTC.